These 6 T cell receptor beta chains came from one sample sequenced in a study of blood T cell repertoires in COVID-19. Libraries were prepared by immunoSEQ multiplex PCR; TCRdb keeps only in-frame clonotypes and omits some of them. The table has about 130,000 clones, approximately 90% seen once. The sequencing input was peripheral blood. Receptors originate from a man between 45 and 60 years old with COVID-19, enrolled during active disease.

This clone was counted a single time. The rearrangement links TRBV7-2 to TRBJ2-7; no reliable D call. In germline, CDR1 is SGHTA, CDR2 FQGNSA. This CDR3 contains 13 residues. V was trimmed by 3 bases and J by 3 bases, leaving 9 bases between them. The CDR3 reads CASSLKASYEQYF. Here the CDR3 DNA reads TGTGCCAGCAGCTTGAAAGCGAGCTACGAGCAGTACTTC.

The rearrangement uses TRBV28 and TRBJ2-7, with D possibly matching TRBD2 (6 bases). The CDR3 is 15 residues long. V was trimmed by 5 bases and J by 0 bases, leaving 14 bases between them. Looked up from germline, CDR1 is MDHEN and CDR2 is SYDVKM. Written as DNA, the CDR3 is TGTGCCAGCAGTGGGCCGGACGGGAGCTCCTACGAGCAGTACGTC. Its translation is CASSGPDGSSYEQYV.

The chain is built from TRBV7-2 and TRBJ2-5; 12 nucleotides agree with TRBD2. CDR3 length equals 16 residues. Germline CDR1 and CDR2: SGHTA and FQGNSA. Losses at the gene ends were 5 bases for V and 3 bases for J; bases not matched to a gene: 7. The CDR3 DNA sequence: TGTGCCAGCAGCCGGAGACTAGCGGGAGCTGAAGAGACCCAGTACTTC. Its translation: CASSRRLAGAEETQYF.

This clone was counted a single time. The CDR3 sequence: CSVPPGSSYNEQFF. The CDR3 nucleotides are TGCAGCGTTCCGCCCGGGAGTTCCTACAATGAGCAGTTCTTC. The chain couples TRBV29-1 to TRBJ2-1, with D perhaps matching TRBD2 (6 bases). The germline V and J ends were trimmed by 5 bases and 1 base, with 12 bases remaining between them. The germline V gene has CDR1 SQVTM and CDR2 ANQGSEA. There are 14 residues in the CDR3.

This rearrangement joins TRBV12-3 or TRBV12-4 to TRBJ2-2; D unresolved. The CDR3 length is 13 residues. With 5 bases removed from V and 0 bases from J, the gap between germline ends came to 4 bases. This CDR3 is CASSGPNTGELFF. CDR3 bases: TGTGCCAGCAGTGGGCCGAACACCGGGGAGCTGTTTTTT.

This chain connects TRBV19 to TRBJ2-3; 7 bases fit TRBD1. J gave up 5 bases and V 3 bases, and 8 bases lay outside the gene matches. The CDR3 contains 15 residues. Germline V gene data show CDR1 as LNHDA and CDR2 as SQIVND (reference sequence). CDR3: CASSMSRYRGDTQYF. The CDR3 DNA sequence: TGTGCCAGTAGTATGAGTCGATACAGGGGAGATACGCAGTATTTT.